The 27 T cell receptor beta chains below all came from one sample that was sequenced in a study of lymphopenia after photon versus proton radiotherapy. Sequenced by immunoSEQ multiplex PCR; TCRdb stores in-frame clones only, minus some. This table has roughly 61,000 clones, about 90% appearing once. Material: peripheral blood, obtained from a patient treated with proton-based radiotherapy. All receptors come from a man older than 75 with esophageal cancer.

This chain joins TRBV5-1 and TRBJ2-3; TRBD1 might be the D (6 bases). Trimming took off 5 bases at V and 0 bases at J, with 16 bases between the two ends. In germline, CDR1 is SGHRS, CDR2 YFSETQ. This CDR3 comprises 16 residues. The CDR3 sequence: CASRARGGISTDTQYF. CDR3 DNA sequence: TGCGCCAGCAGGGCCAGGGGCGGAATAAGCACAGATACGCAGTATTTT. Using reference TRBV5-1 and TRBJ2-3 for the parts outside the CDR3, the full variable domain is KAGVTQTPRYLIKTRGQQVTLSCSPISGHRSVSWYQQTPGQGLQFLFEYFSETQRNKGNFPGRFSGRQFSNSRSEMNVSTLELGDSALYLCASRARGGISTDTQYFGPGTRLTVL.

Here the CDR3 reads CASSQSVRGRANEKLFF. DNA for the CDR3: TGCGCCAGCAGTCAATCGGTAAGGGGGCGGGCTAATGAAAAACTGTTTTTT. The V call is TRBV23-1, the J call TRBJ1-4, with TRBD1 matching 7 bases. TRBV23-1 is an open reading frame whose function is uncertain. V shed 0 bases, J shed 3 bases, and the junction held 7 bases outside the gene matches. The CDR3 extends over 17 amino acids.

The CDR3 sequence is CAWGAGLNTEAFF. CDR3 nucleotides: TGTGCCTGGGGGGCAGGGTTGAACACTGAAGCTTTCTTT. The J gene is TRBJ1-1, the V gene TRBV30; possibly TRBD1 for D (5 bases). The CDR3 extends over 13 amino acids. From germline, CDR1 is GTSNPN and CDR2 SVGIG (reference sequence). Deletions cut 5 bases from V and 0 bases from J, with 10 bases between.

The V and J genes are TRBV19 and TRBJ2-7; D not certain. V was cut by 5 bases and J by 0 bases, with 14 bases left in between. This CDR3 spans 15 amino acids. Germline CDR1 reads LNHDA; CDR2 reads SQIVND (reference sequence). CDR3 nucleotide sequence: TGTGCCAGTAGTTCCCGCGTTGGTGGCTCCTACGAGCAGTACTTC. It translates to CASSSRVGGSYEQYF.

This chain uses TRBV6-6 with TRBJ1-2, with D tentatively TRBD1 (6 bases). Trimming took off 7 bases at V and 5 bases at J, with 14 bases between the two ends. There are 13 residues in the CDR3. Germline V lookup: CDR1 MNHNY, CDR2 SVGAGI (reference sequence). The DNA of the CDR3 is TGTGCCAGCACTGAACAGGGTGAATATGGCTACACCTTC. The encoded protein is CASTEQGEYGYTF.

Here the CDR3 reads CASSPGGSYEKLFF. The CDR3 DNA sequence: TGTGCCAGCAGTCCTGGGGGCTCTTATGAAAAACTGTTTTTT. This rearrangement joins TRBV27 to TRBJ1-4; possible D gene TRBD1, 6 bases. The germline V gene has CDR1 MNHEY and CDR2 SMNVEV (reference sequence). The CDR3 is 14 residues long. The germline V and J ends were trimmed by 5 bases and 6 bases, with 13 bases remaining between them.

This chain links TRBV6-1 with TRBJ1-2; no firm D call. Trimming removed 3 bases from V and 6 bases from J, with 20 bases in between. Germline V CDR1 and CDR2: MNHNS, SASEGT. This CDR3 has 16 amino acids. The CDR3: CASSDFRGIGLNGYTF. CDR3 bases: TGTGCCAGCAGTGATTTCCGAGGGATTGGGTTGAATGGCTACACCTTC.

The CDR3 loop reads CASSQRQGSGANVLTF. CDR3 in DNA: TGTGCCAGCAGCCAAAGACAGGGGTCTGGGGCCAACGTCCTGACTTTC. The chain combines TRBV7-2 with TRBJ2-6; TRBD1 aligns across 8 bases. The CDR3 totals 16 residues. J lost 1 base, V lost 5 bases, and 4 bases had no gene match. Looked up from germline, CDR1 is SGHTA and CDR2 is FQGNSA. Supplemented by reference TRBV7-2 and TRBJ2-6, the full variable domain reads GAGVSQSPSNKVTEKGKDVELRCDPISGHTALYWYRQSLGQGLEFLIYFQGNSAPDKSGLPSDRFSAERTGGSVSTLTIQRTQQEDSAVYLCASSQRQGSGANVLTFGAGSRLTVL.

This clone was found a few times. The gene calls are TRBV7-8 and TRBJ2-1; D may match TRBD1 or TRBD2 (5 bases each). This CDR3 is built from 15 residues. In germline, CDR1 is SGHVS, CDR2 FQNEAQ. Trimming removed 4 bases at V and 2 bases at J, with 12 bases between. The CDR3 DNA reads TGTGCCAGCAGCTGGGGACGGAGCACCTACAATGAGCAGTTCTTC. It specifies CASSWGRSTYNEQFF.

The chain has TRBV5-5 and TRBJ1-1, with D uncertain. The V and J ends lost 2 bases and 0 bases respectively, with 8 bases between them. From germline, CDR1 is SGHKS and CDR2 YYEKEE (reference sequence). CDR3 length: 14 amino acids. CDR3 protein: CASSFATLNTEAFF. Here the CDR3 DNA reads TGTGCCAGCAGCTTCGCCACCCTGAACACTGAAGCTTTCTTT.

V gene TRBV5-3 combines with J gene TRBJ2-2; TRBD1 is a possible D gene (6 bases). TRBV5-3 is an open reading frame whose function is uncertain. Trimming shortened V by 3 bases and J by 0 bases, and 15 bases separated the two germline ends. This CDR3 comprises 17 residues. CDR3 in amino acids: CARSSGQWTANTGELFF. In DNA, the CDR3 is TGTGCCAGAAGCTCCGGCCAGTGGACAGCGAACACCGGGGAGCTGTTTTTT.

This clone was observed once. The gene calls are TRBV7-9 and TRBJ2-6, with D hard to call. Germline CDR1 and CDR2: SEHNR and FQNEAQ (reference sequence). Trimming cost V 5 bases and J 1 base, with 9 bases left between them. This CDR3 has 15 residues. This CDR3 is CASSPRASGANVLTF. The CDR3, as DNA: TGTGCCAGCAGCCCCCGGGCTTCTGGGGCCAACGTCCTGACTTTC.

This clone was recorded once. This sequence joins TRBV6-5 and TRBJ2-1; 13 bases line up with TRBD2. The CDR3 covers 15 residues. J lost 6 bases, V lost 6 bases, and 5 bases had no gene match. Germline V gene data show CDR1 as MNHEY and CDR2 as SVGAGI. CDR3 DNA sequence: TGTGCCAGCAGCGCGGGACTAGCGGGATTCAATGAGCAGTTCTTC. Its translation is CASSAGLAGFNEQFF.

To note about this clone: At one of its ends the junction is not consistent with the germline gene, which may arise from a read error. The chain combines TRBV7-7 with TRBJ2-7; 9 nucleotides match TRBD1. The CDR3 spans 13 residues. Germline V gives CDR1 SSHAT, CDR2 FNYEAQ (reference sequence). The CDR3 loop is CASSLETGGEQYF. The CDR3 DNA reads TGTGCTAGCAGCTTAGAGACAGGGGGGGAGCAGTACTTC.

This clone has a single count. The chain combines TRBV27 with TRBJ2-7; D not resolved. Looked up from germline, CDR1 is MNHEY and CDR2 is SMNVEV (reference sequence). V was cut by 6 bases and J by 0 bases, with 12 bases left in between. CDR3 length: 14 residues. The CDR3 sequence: CASRTIRNSYEQYF. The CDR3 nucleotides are TGTGCCAGCAGGACGATCAGGAACTCCTACGAGCAGTACTTC.

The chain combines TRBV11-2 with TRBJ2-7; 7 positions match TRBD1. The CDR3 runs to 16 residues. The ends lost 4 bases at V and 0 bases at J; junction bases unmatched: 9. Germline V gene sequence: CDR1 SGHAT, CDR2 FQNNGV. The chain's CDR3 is CASSSYRGKGSYEQYF. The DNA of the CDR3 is TGTGCCAGCAGCTCCTACAGGGGAAAGGGCTCCTACGAGCAGTACTTC. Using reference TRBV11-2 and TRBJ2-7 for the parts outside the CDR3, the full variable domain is EAGVAQSPRYKIIEKRQSVAFWCNPISGHATLYWYQQILGQGPKLLIQFQNNGVVDDSQLPKDRFSAERLKGVDSTLKIQPAKLEDSAVYLCASSSYRGKGSYEQYFGPGTRLTVT.

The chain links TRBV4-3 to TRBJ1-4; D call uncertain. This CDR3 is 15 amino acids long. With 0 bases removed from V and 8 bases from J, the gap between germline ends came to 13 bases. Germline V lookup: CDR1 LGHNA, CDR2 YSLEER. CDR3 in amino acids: CASSQDFAQREKLFF. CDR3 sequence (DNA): TGCGCCAGCAGCCAAGATTTCGCCCAGCGGGAAAAACTGTTTTTT.

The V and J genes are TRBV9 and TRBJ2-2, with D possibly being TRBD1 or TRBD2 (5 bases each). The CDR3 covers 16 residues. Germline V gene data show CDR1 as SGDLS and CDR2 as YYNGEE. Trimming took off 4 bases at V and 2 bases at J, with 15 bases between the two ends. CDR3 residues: CASSPRVGANTGELFF. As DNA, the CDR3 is TGTGCCAGCAGCCCGAGGGTAGGGGCCAACACCGGGGAGCTGTTTTTT.

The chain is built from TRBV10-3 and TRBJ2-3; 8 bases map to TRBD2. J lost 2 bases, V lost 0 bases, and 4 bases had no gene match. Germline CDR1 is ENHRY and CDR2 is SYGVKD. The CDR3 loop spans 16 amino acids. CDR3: CAISESDGGDTDTQYF. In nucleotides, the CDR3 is TGTGCCATCAGTGAGTCGGACGGGGGGGACACAGATACGCAGTATTTT.

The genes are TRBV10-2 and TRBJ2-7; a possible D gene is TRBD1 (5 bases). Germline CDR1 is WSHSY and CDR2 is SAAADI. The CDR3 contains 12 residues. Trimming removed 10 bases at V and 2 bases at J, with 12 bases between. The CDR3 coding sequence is TGCGCCACATCTCAGGGCGCCTACGAGCAGTACTTC. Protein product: CATSQGAYEQYF.

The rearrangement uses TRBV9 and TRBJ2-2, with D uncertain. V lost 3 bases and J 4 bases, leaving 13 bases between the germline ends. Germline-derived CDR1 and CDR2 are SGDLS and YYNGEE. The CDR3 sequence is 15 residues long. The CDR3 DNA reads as TGTGCCAGCAGCGCGCGTAGCCTGGGCACCGGGGAGCTGTTTTTT. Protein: CASSARSLGTGELFF.

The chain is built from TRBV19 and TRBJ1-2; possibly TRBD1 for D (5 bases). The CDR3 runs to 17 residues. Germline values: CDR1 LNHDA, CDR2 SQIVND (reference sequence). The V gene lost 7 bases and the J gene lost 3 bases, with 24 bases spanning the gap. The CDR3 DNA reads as TGTGCCAGTAACACCTATCGAGGGCAGGGAAATGACTATGGCTACACCTTC. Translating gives CASNTYRGQGNDYGYTF.

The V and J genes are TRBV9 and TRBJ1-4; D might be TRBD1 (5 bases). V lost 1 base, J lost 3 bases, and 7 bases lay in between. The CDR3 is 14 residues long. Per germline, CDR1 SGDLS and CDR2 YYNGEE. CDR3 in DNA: TGTGCCAGCAGCGTACGGGGACCTAATGAAAAACTGTTTTTT. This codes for CASSVRGPNEKLFF. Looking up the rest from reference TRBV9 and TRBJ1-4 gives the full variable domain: DSGVTQTPKHLITATGQRVTLRCSPRSGDLSVYWYQQSLDQGLQFLIQYYNGEERAKGNILERFSAQQFPDLHSELNLSSLELGDSALYFCASSVRGPNEKLFFGSGTQLSVL.

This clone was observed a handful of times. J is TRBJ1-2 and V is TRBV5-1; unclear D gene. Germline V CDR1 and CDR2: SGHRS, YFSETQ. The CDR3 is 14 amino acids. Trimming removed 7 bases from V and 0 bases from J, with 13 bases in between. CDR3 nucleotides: TGCGCCAGCGGACTTGATACCCCTAACTATGGCTACACCTTC. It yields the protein CASGLDTPNYGYTF.

CDR3 coding DNA: TGTGCCAGCAGTGAGGCGGACAGGCCCTACGAGCAGTACTTC. Translating it yields CASSEADRPYEQYF. The J gene is TRBJ2-7, the V gene TRBV6-1, with 7 bases lining up with TRBD1. Looked up from germline, CDR1 is MNHNS and CDR2 is SASEGT. The length of the CDR3 is 14 residues. The V and J ends lost 3 bases and 2 bases, in that order; junction bases with no gene match: 4.

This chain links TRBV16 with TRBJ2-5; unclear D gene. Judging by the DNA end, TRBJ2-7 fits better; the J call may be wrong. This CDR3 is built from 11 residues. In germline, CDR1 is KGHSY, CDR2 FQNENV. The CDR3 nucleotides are TGTGCCAGCAGCCAAGATTACGAGCAGTACTTC. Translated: CASSQDYEQYF.

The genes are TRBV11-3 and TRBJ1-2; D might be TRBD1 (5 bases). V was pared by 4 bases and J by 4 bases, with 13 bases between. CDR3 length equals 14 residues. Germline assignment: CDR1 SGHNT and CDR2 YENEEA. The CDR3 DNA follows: TGTGCCAGCAGCTCAACAGGCGCACCCTATGGCTACACCTTC. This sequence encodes CASSSTGAPYGYTF.